These T cell receptor beta chains were read from a single sample in a study of cytomegalovirus exposure and HLA in healthy donors. The assay was immunoSEQ multiplex PCR, and TCRdb's table has in-frame clones only and misses some. The data hold 200,000 or so clones, with approximately 78% observed a single time. The sample comprised PBMCs. These receptors were obtained from a woman aged 50 to 65 in good health and CMV-seropositive. Both conserved end residues are trimmed from each CDR3.

v_call cdr3_aa
TRBV5-1 ASRGGPITDTQY
TRBV27 ASSPVGRGSGYSSYEQY
TRBV15 ATSSGAGVVTGELF
TRBV11-2 ASSQPTRNRETQY
TRBV28 ASSPHLQGQGYGQPQH
TRBV11-2 ASSLDFNKNTEAF
TRBV6-6 ASSYSPSQETQY
TRBV5-1 ASRRQGADTEAF
TRBV28 ASSLGDRDNSPLH
TRBV19 ASTLSTGSNEKLF
TRBV10-3 AILKSEDTEAF
TRBV7-8 ASSLGATYTGELF
TRBV5-1 ASSYSRAGTDTQY